This T cell receptor (beta chain) was identified during a study of CD8 T cells in Susac syndrome. The study, taken as a whole, reports: The study acknowledged a relatively small number of individuals in its TCR sequencing and HLA analysis.

It was with random hexamers that roughly 0.45 to 1 ug RNA was reverse transcribed. TCR beta CDR3 was amplified by immunoSEQ multiplex PCR. This amplification extended across 54 Vbeta and 13 Jbeta segments. Using its own MiXCR run on the immunoSEQ multiplex PCR reads, TCRdb lists one record per CDR3 protein. Of around 190,000 distinct CDR3 sequences listed, about 94% were seen once; the top ten hold 0.1%. For this clonotype: Its antigen is not identified.

Healthy donors acted as controls, with matching for age and sex. This CDR3 contains 16 residues. Trimming took 0 bases from V and 3 from J; bases not matched to a gene: 5. Germline V lookup: CDR1 MGHRA, CDR2 YSYEKL. Sequenced: CD4+ T cells from PBMCs. The source of this sequence is a human donor in good health. The V and J genes are TRBV4-1 and TRBJ2-4; 7 nucleotides agree with TRBD2. The CDR3 sequence: CASSQDDGGVKNIQYF. For the CDR3, the DNA is TGCGCCAGCAGCCAAGATGATGGGGGGGTCAAAAACATTCAGTACTTC.